The 7 T cell receptor beta chains listed next were all sequenced from one sample in a study of T cells in Graves' hyperthyroidism and ophthalmopathy. The source material, RNA transcripts, was used to amplify TCR beta CDR3 regions. During a first-round RT-PCR of the TCR CDR3, the HTBI primer set was used. One entry per CDR3 protein, called by TCRdb with MiXCR from the multiplex PCR reads. Of around 290,000 distinct CDR3 sequences detected, about 14% appear once; the ten largest clones hold 7% to 8.5%. The sequencing sample was made of blood. Receptor source: a woman aged 30 to 39 with Graves' hyperthyroidism that later progressed to Graves' ophthalmopathy.

This chain links TRBV25-1 with TRBJ2-1, with 11 bases fitting TRBD2. The CDR3 length is 13 residues. Germline CDR1 MGHDK, CDR2 SYGVNS. V lost 9 bases and J lost 6; bases outside the gene matches: 4. In DNA form, the CDR3 reads TGTGCCAGTGCGCTAGCGGGAGGCAATGAGCAGTTCTTC. This encodes CASALAGGNEQFF. Supplemented by reference TRBV25-1 and TRBJ2-1, the full variable domain reads EADIYQTPRYLVIGTGKKITLECSQTMGHDKMYWYQQDPGMELHLIHYSYGVNSTEKGDLSSESTVSRIRTEHFPLTLESARPSHTSQYLCASALAGGNEQFFGPGTRLTVL.

This clonotype was seen at least ten times. The CDR3 nucleotides read TGTGCCATCAGTGGAAGAACAGGGGGCCCGGATGAGCAGTTCTTC. This sequence encodes CAISGRTGGPDEQFF. The chain links TRBV10-3 to TRBJ2-1; TRBD1 matches 9 bases. V lost 4 bases, J lost 8 bases, and 9 bases stayed unmatched. This CDR3 region has 15 residues. CDR1 is ENHRY, CDR2 SYGVKD, per germline.

At least ten counts were recorded for this clonotype. The rearrangement links TRBV10-3 to TRBJ2-7, with 13 bases fitting TRBD2. The germline gives CDR1 ENHRY, CDR2 SYGVKD. The trim removed 9 bases at V and 2 bases at J, leaving 1 base unmatched. The CDR3 has 13 amino acids. The DNA of the CDR3 is TGTGCCATAGGACTAGCGGGGGCCTACGAGCAGTACTTC. Translating gives CAIGLAGAYEQYF.

This clonotype has only a few counts. This chain uses TRBV4-3 with TRBJ2-7; 9 bases map to TRBD1. The CDR3 has 16 residues. CDR1 and CDR2 (germline): LGHNA, YSLEER. After removal of 1 base from V and 6 bases from J, the junction contained 10 bases not matched to a gene. The CDR3 nucleotides read TGCGCCAGCAGCCAAGGCATGATACAGGGGGCTGGCGAGCAGTACTTC. Translating gives CASSQGMIQGAGEQYF.

The chain employs TRBV15 and TRBJ2-1; D uncertain. The CDR3 is 15 residues long. Trimming pared 6 bases from V and 3 bases from J, leaving 15 bases between. Germline V gives CDR1 LNHNV, CDR2 YYDKDF (reference sequence). CDR3 coding DNA: TGTGCCACCAGGCCTTTTCCTGGTGACTACAATGAGCAGTTCTTC. It yields the protein CATRPFPGDYNEQFF.

V usage is TRBV9 and J usage is TRBJ2-1; tentative D call: TRBD2 (5 bases). This CDR3 comprises 16 residues. Trimming pared 0 bases from V and 8 bases from J, leaving 18 bases between. Per germline, CDR1 SGDLS and CDR2 YYNGEE. CDR3 in amino acids: CASSVVNTLESYEQFF. CDR3 in DNA: TGTGCCAGCAGCGTAGTCAATACACTAGAAAGCTATGAGCAGTTCTTC.

This clonotype was counted ten times or more. The chain uses TRBV6-1 and TRBJ2-5, with TRBD1 matching 7 bases. Germline CDR1 is MNHNS and CDR2 is SASEGT. The CDR3 runs 15 residues. V lost 4 bases, J lost 0 bases, and 5 bases stayed unmatched. CDR3 loop: CASSAADRNQETQYF. Here the CDR3 DNA reads TGTGCCAGCAGTGCGGCGGACAGGAACCAAGAGACCCAGTACTTC.